The 2 T cell receptor beta chains presented below share a single source sample, sequenced in a study of T-cell reconstitution after alpha-beta-depleted transplantation in children. Construction of the TCRbeta library involved unique molecular identifiers. Each CDR3 protein is one row after TCRdb ran MiXCR on the PCR reads. Among about 980,000 distinct CDR3 sequences listed, about 29% were seen once. The sample here was PBMCs, mostly from graft donor cells, taken 360 days after TCRalphabeta/CD19-depleted stem cell transplant. These TCRs come from a boy younger than two who had a stem cell transplant for SCID, so the T cells may come from the graft donor.

This clonotype appeared a few times. J is TRBJ1-1 and V is TRBV18; 10 bases agree with TRBD1. Germline V gene sequence: CDR1 KGHSH, CDR2 LQKENI. With V trimmed by 2 bases and J by 0 bases, 6 bases remained unmatched. CDR3 length: 17 residues. CDR3 region: CASSPTTGGPMNTEAFF. CDR3 DNA: TGTGCCAGCTCACCAACGACAGGGGGCCCGATGAACACTGAAGCTTTCTTT. Drawing the rest from reference TRBV18 and TRBJ1-1, the complete variable domain is NAGVMQNPRHLVRRRGQEARLRCSPMKGHSHVYWYRQLPEEGLKFMVYLQKENIIDESGMPKERFSAEFPKEGPSILRIQQVVRGDSAAYFCASSPTTGGPMNTEAFFGQGTRLTVV.

This clonotype was seen more than once but under ten times. The chain employs TRBV3-1 and TRBJ2-5; D is unresolved. Germline CDR1 reads LGHDT; CDR2 reads YNNKEL (reference sequence). The CDR3 sequence is 16 residues long. The V end was cut by 2 bases, the J end by 1 base, with 14 bases between. CDR3: CASSQRPAIFQETQYF. CDR3 in DNA: TGTGCCAGCAGCCAAAGACCCGCAATTTTCCAAGAGACCCAGTACTTC.